This T cell receptor beta chain was observed in a study of TIL therapy for anti-PD-1-resistant metastatic lung cancer. Points from the study as a whole: Many TIL product clones were absent from baseline tumor, suggesting clonal contraction.

This CDR3 region has 16 residues. Deletions cut 4 bases from V and 4 bases from J, with 21 bases between. Germline CDR1 SQVTM, CDR2 ANQGSEA. Time point given: pre-treatment sample, taken before nivolumab and TIL therapy. Tumor tissue came from excised metastases, mostly pleural nodules or supraclavicular lymph nodes. Patients were adults with stage 4 NSCLC. The libraries were made with immunoSEQ v3. The data were produced by immunoSEQ multiplex PCR, yet TCRdb's version contains in-frame clones alone and is incomplete. Here the sample spans fewer than 30,000 clones, 60% to 70% being singletons. Concerning this clone itself: The antigen remains undetermined.

The source is a woman between 30 and 80 years old with non-small cell lung cancer. This rearrangement joins TRBV29-1 to TRBJ2-3, with D perhaps matching TRBD2 (5 bases). The source was tumor tissue, collected at baseline. This CDR3 reads CSVGALTGISSDTQYF. The CDR3 region has the DNA TGCAGCGTTGGCGCCCTAACCGGGATCTCATCAGATACGCAGTATTTT.